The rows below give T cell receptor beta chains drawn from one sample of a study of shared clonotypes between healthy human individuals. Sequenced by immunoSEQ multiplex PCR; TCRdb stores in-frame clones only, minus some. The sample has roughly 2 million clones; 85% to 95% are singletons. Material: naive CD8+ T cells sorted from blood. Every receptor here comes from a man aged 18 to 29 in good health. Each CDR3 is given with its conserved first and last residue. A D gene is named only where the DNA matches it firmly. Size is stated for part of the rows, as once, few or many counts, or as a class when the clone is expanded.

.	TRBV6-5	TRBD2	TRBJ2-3	CASTYSGSTDTQYF	TGTGCCAGCACCTATAGCGGGTCCACAGATACGCAGTATTTT
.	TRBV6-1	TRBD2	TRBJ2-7	CASSELREGPNEQYF	TGTGCCAGCAGTGAGTTGCGGGAGGGCCCCAACGAGCAGTACTTC
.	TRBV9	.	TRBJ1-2	CASNPGGNYGYTF	TGTGCCAGCAACCCCGGGGGAAACTATGGCTACACCTTC
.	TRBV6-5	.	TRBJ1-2	CASSYSNSNYGYTF	TGTGCCAGCAGTTACTCGAACAGCAACTATGGCTACACCTTC
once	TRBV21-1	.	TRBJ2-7	CASSKVASGHEQYF	TGTGCCAGCAGCAAAGTGGCCTCCGGCCACGAGCAGTACTTC
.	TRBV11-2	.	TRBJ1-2	CASSLGVSYGYTF	TGTGCCAGCAGCTTAGGGGTCTCCTATGGCTACACCTTC
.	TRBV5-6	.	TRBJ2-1	CASSSGNEQFF	TGTGCCAGCAGCTCGGGCAATGAGCAGTTCTTC
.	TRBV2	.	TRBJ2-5	CASSVYSETQYF	TGTGCCAGCAGTGTTTACTCGGAGACCCAGTACTTC
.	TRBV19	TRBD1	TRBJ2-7	CASSPGQGGYEQYF	TGTGCCAGTAGCCCGGGACAGGGCGGATACGAGCAGTACTTC
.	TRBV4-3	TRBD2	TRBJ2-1	CASSQETSRFYNEQFF	TGCGCCAGCAGCCAAGAGACTAGCCGATTCTACAATGAGCAGTTCTTC
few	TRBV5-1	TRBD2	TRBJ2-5	CASSLVPGGETQYF	TGCGCCAGCAGCTTGGTTCCGGGAGGAGAGACCCAGTACTTC